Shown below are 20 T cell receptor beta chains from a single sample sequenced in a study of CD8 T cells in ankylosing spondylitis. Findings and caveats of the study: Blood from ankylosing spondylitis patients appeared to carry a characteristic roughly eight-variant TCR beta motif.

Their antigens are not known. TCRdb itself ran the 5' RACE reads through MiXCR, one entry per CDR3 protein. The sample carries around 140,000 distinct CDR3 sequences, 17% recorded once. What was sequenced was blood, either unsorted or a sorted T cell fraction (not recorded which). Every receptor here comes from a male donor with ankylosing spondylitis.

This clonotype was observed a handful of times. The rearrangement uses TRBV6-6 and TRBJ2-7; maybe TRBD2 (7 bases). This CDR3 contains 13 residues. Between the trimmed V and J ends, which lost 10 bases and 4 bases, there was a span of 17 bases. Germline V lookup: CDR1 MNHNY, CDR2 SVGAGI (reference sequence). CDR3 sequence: CATGGWQTYEQYF. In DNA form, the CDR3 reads TGTGCCACGGGGGGCTGGCAAACTTACGAGCAGTACTTC.

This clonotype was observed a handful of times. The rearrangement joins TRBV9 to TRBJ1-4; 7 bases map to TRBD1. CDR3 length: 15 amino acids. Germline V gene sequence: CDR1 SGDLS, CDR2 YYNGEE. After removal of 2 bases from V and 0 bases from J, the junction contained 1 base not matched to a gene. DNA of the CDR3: TGTGCCAGCAGCGTCCAGGGGGCAACTAATGAAAAACTGTTTTTT. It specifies CASSVQGATNEKLFF.

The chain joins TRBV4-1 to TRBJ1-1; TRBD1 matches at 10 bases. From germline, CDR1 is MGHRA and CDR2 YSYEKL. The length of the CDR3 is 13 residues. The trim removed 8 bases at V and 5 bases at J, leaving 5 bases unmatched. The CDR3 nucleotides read TGCGCCAGCTTCGGGACAGGGGTGACTGAAGCTTTCTTT. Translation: CASFGTGVTEAFF.

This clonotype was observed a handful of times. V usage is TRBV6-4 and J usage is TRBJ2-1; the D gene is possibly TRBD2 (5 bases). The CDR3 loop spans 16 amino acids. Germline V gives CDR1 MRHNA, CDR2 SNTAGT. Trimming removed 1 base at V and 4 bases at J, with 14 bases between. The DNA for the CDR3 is TGTGCCAGCAGTGACTTCGTGAGGGTTTCGTACAATGAGCAGTTCTTC. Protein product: CASSDFVRVSYNEQFF.

CDR3 residues: CASSLEGFGLAGGSYEQYF. CDR3 DNA: TGCGCCAGCAGCTTGGAAGGGTTTGGACTAGCGGGAGGTTCCTACGAGCAGTACTTC. The gene calls are TRBV5-1 and TRBJ2-7; 14 nucleotides agree with TRBD2. V was clipped by 0 bases and J by 1 base; unmatched bases: 9. This CDR3 is built from 19 residues. Germline V gives CDR1 SGHRS, CDR2 YFSETQ. Based on the CDR3 plus reference TRBV5-1 and TRBJ2-7, the full variable domain is KAGVTQTPRYLIKTRGQQVTLSCSPISGHRSVSWYQQTPGQGLQFLFEYFSETQRNKGNFPGRFSGRQFSNSRSEMNVSTLELGDSALYLCASSLEGFGLAGGSYEQYFGPGTRLTVT.

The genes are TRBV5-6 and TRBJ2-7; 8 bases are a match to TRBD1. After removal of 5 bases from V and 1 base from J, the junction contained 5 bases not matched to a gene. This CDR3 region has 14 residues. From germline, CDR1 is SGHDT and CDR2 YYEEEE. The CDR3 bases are TGTGCCAGCAGTGACAGGGGACTTTCCTACGAGCAGTACTTC. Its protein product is CASSDRGLSYEQYF.

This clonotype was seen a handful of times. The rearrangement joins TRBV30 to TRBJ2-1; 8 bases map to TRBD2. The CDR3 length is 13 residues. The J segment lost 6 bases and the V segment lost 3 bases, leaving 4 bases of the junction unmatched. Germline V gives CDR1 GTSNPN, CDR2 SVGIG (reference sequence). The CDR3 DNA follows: TGTGCCTGGAGCCCGGGACTAGGCAATGAGCAGTTCTTC. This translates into CAWSPGLGNEQFF.

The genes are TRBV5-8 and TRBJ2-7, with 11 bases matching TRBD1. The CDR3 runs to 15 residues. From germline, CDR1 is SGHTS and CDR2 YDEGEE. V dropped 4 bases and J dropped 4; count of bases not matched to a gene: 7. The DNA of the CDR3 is TGTGCCAGCAGCCCCCGGGACAGGGGGATTTACGAGCAGTACTTC. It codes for CASSPRDRGIYEQYF.

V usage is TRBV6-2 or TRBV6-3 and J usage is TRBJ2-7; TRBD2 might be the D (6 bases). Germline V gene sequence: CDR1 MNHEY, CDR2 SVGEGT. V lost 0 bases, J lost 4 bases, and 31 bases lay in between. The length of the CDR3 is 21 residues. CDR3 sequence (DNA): TGTGCCAGCAGTTACTCCGTCACACCTAAGATCCCGGGACTTTCGGAATACGAGCAGTACTTC. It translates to CASSYSVTPKIPGLSEYEQYF.

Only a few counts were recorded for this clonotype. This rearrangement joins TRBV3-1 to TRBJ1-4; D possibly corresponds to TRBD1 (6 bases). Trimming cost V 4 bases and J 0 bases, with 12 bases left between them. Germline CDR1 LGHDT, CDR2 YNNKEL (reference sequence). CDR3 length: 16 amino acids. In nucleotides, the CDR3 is TGTGCCAGCAGCCCGGGAAACAGGGCAACTAATGAAAAACTGTTTTTT. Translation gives CASSPGNRATNEKLFF.

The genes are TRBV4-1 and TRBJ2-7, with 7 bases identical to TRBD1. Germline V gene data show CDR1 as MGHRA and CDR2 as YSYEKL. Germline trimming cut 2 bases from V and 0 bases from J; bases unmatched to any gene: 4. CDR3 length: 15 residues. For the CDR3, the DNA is TGCGCCAGCAGCCAACACGGGACAGTCTCCTACGAGCAGTACTTC. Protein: CASSQHGTVSYEQYF.

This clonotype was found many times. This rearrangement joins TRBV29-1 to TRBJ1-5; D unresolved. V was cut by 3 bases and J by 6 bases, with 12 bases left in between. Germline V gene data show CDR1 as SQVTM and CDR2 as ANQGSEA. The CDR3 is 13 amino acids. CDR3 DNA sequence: TGCAGCGTTGATCCGGGTTTTGGTCAGCCCCAGCATTTT. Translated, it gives CSVDPGFGQPQHF.

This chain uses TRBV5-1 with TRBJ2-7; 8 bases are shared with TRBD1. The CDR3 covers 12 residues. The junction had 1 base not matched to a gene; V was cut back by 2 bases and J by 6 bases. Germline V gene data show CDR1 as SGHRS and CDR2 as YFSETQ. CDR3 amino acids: CASSFTGGEQYF. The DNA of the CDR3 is TGCGCCAGCAGCTTTACAGGGGGCGAGCAGTACTTC.

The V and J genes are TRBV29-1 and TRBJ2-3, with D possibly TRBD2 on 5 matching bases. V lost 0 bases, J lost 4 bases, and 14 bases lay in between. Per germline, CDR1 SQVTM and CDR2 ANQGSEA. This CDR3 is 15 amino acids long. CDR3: CSVEDGRNGADTQYF. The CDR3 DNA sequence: TGCAGCGTTGAAGACGGCCGCAACGGGGCAGATACGCAGTATTTT.

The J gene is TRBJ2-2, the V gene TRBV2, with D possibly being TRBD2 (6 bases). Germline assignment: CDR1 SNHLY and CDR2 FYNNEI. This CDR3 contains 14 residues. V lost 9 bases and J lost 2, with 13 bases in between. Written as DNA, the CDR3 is TGTGCCAGAACGGCGGGGTATAACACCGGGGAGCTGTTTTTT. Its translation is CARTAGYNTGELFF. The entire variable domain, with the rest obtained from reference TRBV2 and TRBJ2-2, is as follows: EPEVTQTPSHQVTQMGQEVILRCVPISNHLYFYWYRQILGQKVEFLVSFYNNEISEKSEIFDDQFSVERPDGSNFTLKIRSTKLEDSAMYFCARTAGYNTGELFFGEGSRLTVL.

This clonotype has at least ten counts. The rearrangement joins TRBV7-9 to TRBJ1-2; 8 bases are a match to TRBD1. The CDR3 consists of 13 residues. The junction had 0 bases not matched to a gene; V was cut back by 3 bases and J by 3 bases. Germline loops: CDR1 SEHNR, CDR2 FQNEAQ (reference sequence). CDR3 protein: CASSLTGDYGYTF. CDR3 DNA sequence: TGTGCCAGCAGCTTGACAGGGGACTATGGCTACACCTTC.

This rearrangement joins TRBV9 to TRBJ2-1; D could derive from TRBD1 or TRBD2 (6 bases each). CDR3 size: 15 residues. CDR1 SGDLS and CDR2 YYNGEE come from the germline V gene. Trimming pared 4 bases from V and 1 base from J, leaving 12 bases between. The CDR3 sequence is CASSFRGGSYNEQFF. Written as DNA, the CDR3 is TGTGCCAGCAGCTTCAGGGGAGGATCCTACAATGAGCAGTTCTTC.

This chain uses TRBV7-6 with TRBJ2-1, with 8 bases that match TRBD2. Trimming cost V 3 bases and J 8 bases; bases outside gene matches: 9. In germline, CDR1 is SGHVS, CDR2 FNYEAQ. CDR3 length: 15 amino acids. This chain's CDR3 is CASSLPSGQGDEQFF. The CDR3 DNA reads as TGTGCCAGCAGCTTGCCTAGCGGGCAAGGGGATGAGCAGTTCTTC.

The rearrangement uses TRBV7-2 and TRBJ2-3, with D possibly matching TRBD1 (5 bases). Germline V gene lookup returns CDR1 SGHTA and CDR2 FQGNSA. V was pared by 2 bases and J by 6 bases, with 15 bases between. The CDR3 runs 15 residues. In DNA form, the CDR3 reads TGTGCCAGCAGCTTATGGACGGGCCCAGGGGATACGCAGTATTTT. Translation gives CASSLWTGPGDTQYF.

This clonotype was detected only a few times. The CDR3 DNA sequence: TGCGCCAGCAGCCCGGGACAGGGGGCTACTGAAGCTTTCTTT. Protein sequence: CASSPGQGATEAFF. The J gene is TRBJ1-1, the V gene TRBV5-1, with 12 bases aligning to TRBD1. Looked up from germline, CDR1 is SGHRS and CDR2 is YFSETQ. The CDR3 extends over 14 amino acids. V lost 4 bases to trimming and J lost 5 bases; unmatched junction nucleotides: 3.